Detailed here is one TCR beta chain. This sample was included in a study of CD8+ T cells in alopecia areata. Reverse transcription of extracted RNA yielded cDNA, which provided the sequencing template. The data were produced by immunoSEQ multiplex PCR, yet TCRdb's version contains in-frame clones alone and is incomplete. The table includes approximately 300,000 clones, about 62% detected once. Treatment reported: oral pan-JAK inhibitor, 5-10 mg twice daily. This clonotype was sampled from a human donor with alopecia areata. Sequences were derived from CD4+ T cells sorted from blood, sampled at week 24, from a patient treated with tofacitinib.

The CDR3 loop is CSAAGRGELFF. The CDR3, as DNA: TGCAGTGCTGCCGGACGCGGGGAGCTGTTTTTT. The genes are TRBV20-1 and TRBJ2-2; D gene uncertain. The CDR3 consists of 11 residues. V lost 5 bases and J 7 bases, leaving 8 bases between the germline ends. Germline CDR1 DFQATT, CDR2 SNEGSKA (reference sequence).